These 9 T cell receptor beta chains came from one sample sequenced in a study of tumour-infiltrating T cells in Burkitt lymphoma. Some clones are missing from TCRdb's copy, which holds only in-frame ones; the method was immunoSEQ multiplex PCR. Here the sample spans 850 to 1,000 clones, approximately 84% being singletons. Sequencing used tumor tissue. These receptors were obtained from a human donor with Burkitt lymphoma. Some clones in this sample may be carry-over from other donors' samples.

V gene TRBV30 combines with J gene TRBJ2-5; TRBD1 matches 8 bases. J gave up 2 bases and V 4 bases, and 12 bases lay outside the gene matches. CDR3 size: 16 residues. Germline CDR1 reads GTSNPN; CDR2 reads SVGIG (reference sequence). The chain's CDR3 is CAWTDDRDRPQETQYF. Written as DNA, the CDR3 is TGTGCCTGGACCGATGACCGGGACAGGCCTCAAGAGACCCAGTACTTC.

The J gene is TRBJ1-2, the V gene TRBV5-1; D call uncertain. CDR1 and CDR2 from the germline V gene are SGHRS and YFSETQ. The CDR3 is made up of 13 amino acids. V was pared by 0 bases and J by 1 base, with 4 bases between. CDR3 protein: CASSLGSNYGYTF. The CDR3 bases are TGCGCCAGCAGCTTGGGTAGTAACTATGGCTACACCTTC.

The gene calls are TRBV27 and TRBJ2-1, with D possibly being TRBD1 (5 bases). Germline values: CDR1 MNHEY, CDR2 SMNVEV (reference sequence). V lost 2 bases, J lost 8 bases, and 13 bases lay in between. The CDR3 runs to 14 residues. The CDR3 DNA follows: TGTGCCAGCAGTTTAAACTCAGGGATCGATGAGCAGTTCTTC. Amino acids: CASSLNSGIDEQFF.

The CDR3 nucleotides are TGCAGTGCTTCGGCCGAAGAGACCCAGTACTTC. This gives the protein CSASAEETQYF. The chain recombines TRBV20-1 with TRBJ2-5; D is uncertain. Germline V CDR1 and CDR2: DFQATT, SNEGSKA (reference sequence). This CDR3 region has 11 residues. Trimming stripped 5 bases from V and 3 bases from J, with 7 bases between.

V is TRBV28 and J is TRBJ1-2; D not resolved. Germline assignment: CDR1 MDHEN and CDR2 SYDVKM. V was pared by 4 bases and J by 9 bases, with 15 bases between. The CDR3 is 13 residues long. The CDR3 DNA reads TGTGCCAGCAGTTCCCAGGCGATCCGAAGCTACACCTTC. This encodes CASSSQAIRSYTF.

V usage is TRBV2 and J usage is TRBJ2-1; possible D gene TRBD2, 5 bases. Between the trimmed V and J ends, which lost 7 bases and 2 bases, there was a span of 9 bases. Germline V gene lookup returns CDR1 SNHLY and CDR2 FYNNEI. The length of the CDR3 is 13 residues. The CDR3 nucleotides are TGTGCCAGCACCGGACTTCCCTACAATGAGCAGTTCTTC. Protein sequence: CASTGLPYNEQFF. Variable domain in full (rest from reference TRBV2 and TRBJ2-1): EPEVTQTPSHQVTQMGQEVILRCVPISNHLYFYWYRQILGQKVEFLVSFYNNEISEKSEIFDDQFSVERPDGSNFTLKIRSTKLEDSAMYFCASTGLPYNEQFFGPGTRLTVL.

For the CDR3, the DNA is TGTGCCAGCAGTTCCAAACCCCGACAGAGACTTAATGAAAAACTGTTTTTT. This gives the protein CASSSKPRQRLNEKLFF. V usage is TRBV28 and J usage is TRBJ1-4; D is perhaps TRBD1 (5 bases). V lost 4 bases and J lost 4, with 19 bases in between. The length of the CDR3 is 17 residues. Germline CDR1 MDHEN, CDR2 SYDVKM.

This chain uses TRBV4-2 with TRBJ2-4, with D possibly being TRBD1 (6 bases). Trimming removed 0 bases from V and 3 bases from J, with 9 bases in between. Germline loops: CDR1 LGHNA, CDR2 YNFKEQ. The CDR3 sequence is 15 residues long. DNA of the CDR3: TGTGCCAGCAGCCAAGAGGGGGCGGTCAAAAACATTCAGTACTTC. Translated, it gives CASSQEGAVKNIQYF.

This rearrangement joins TRBV6-5 to TRBJ2-7, with 7 bases lining up with TRBD2. CDR1 is MNHEY and CDR2 is SVGAGI in the germline V gene. After removal of 3 bases from V and 0 bases from J, the junction contained 2 bases not matched to a gene. This CDR3 comprises 14 residues. The CDR3 DNA follows: TGTGCCAGCAGTTATGCTAGCGGCTCCTACGAGCAGTACTTC. Translation: CASSYASGSYEQYF.